Below are 26 T cell receptor beta chains sequenced from a single sample in a study of glioma-infiltrating T cells. Amplification of TCR alpha and beta CDR3 regions from RNA used iRepertoire nested multiplex PCR. TCRdb itself ran the multiplex PCR reads through MiXCR, one entry per CDR3 protein. Of approximately 190,000 distinct CDR3 sequences listed, 30% to 40% are singletons. The sample comprised glioma tissue, nonneoplastic brain tissue, or PBMCs (not recorded which). These TCRs come from a human donor with low-grade glioma or glioblastoma, undergoing nonglioma brain surgery, or in good health (not recorded which).

This clonotype was detected many times. One end of the junction is discordant with germline, which a read error may explain. The V call is TRBV7-2, the J call TRBJ2-3; D uncertain. The V gene's germline CDR1 is SGHTA and CDR2 FQGNSA. This CDR3 has 15 amino acids. The CDR3: CASSLALYNTDAQYF. In DNA, the CDR3 is TGTGCCAGCAGCTTAGCCCTGTATAACACAGATGCGCAGTATTTT.

The rearrangement joins TRBV12-3 or TRBV12-4 to TRBJ2-7; 7 bases fit TRBD1. The CDR3 covers 13 residues. V lost 7 bases, J lost 6 bases, and 9 bases stayed unmatched. CDR3 residues: CASNDNRGVEQYF. For the CDR3, the DNA is TGTGCCAGCAACGACAACAGGGGTGTCGAGCAGTACTTC.

Concerning this clonotype itself: With a much larger clone just one base away, this may be a read error. Lacking the conserved final phenylalanine or tryptophan, this CDR3 likely reflects a read error. This rearrangement joins TRBV2 to TRBJ2-5; D might be TRBD1 or TRBD2, each matching 5 bases. Germline V gene data show CDR1 as SNHLY and CDR2 as FYNNEI. The CDR3 has 13 residues. The V end was cut by 9 bases, the J end by 2 bases, with 13 bases between. CDR3 residues: CASSRGQQETQYL. The CDR3 region has the DNA TGTGCCAGTAGCCGGGGCCAACAAGAGACCCAGTACTTA.

This clonotype has ten or more counts. The V call is TRBV29-1, the J call TRBJ1-2, with D tentatively TRBD1 (5 bases). CDR3 length: 11 residues. V was trimmed by 5 bases and J by 6 bases, leaving 10 bases between them. The germline gives CDR1 SQVTM, CDR2 ANQGSEA. CDR3 DNA: TGCAGCGTTTCAGGGTCGAATGGCTACACCTTC. It specifies CSVSGSNGYTF.

Of note for this clonotype: Germline is not matched at one junction end, which may reflect a read error. This rearrangement joins TRBV9 to TRBJ2-1; no clear D gene. CDR3 length: 15 residues. CDR1 is SGDLS and CDR2 is YYNGEE in the germline V gene. This CDR3 is CASRVEGRRENEQFF. CDR3 DNA sequence: TGTGCCAGCAGAGTAGAAGGGCGGAGAGAAAATGAGCAGTTCTTC.

The V call is TRBV5-6, the J call TRBJ1-2; D may be TRBD1 (5 bases). The CDR3 is 14 amino acids. Trimming left V 0 bases short and J 3 bases short, with 9 bases between. Germline CDR1 is SGHDT and CDR2 is YYEEEE. CDR3 coding DNA: TGTGCCAGCAGCTTGGTCAGGGAGGACTATGGCTACACCTTC. It is translated as CASSLVREDYGYTF.

A remark on this clonotype: A single base separates this from a much larger clone, so it may be a read error. The CDR3 nucleotides read TGTGCCAGTAGCACCCTAGGTATCAATGAGCAGTTCTTC. Protein product: CASSTLGINEQFF. This rearrangement joins TRBV19 to TRBJ2-1; D gene uncertain. The CDR3 spans 13 residues. Germline CDR1 and CDR2: LNHDA and SQIVND (reference sequence). Trimming cost V 6 bases and J 6 bases, with 12 bases left between them.

This clonotype was found many times. The chain carries TRBV7-2 and TRBJ2-3; no clear D gene. Trimming shortened V by 5 bases and J by 0 bases, and 6 bases separated the two germline ends. Germline lookup yields CDR1 SGHTA and CDR2 FQGNSA. This CDR3 comprises 13 residues. The CDR3 DNA is TGTGCCAGCAGCCGCCTAAGCACAGATACGCAGTATTTT. It translates to CASSRLSTDTQYF.

This clonotype occurred many times. V and J are TRBV6-5 and TRBJ1-5, with D maybe TRBD1 (5 bases). V lost 0 bases and J 1 base, leaving 7 bases between the germline ends. The CDR3 has 15 amino acids. Per the germline V gene, CDR1 is MNHEY and CDR2 is SVGAGI. CDR3 coding DNA: TGTGCCAGCAGTTACTCGGGGGGGAGCAATCAGCCCCAGCATTTT. As protein: CASSYSGGSNQPQHF.

This clonotype was seen at least ten times. The chain is built from TRBV7-3 and TRBJ2-5; D is unclear. Germline loops: CDR1 SGHTA, CDR2 FQGTGA. The CDR3 consists of 15 residues. Trimming shortened V by 1 base and J by 2 bases, and 11 bases separated the two germline ends. In DNA form, the CDR3 reads TGTGCCAGCAGCTTAATAGGCAATCCACAAGAGACCCAGTACTTC. Protein product: CASSLIGNPQETQYF.

This clonotype was recorded many times. The gene calls are TRBV4-2 and TRBJ2-1, with 11 bases identical to TRBD1. Germline values: CDR1 LGHNA, CDR2 YNFKEQ. V lost 1 base to trimming and J lost 6 bases; unmatched junction nucleotides: 2. The CDR3 is 15 amino acids. CDR3 bases: TGTGCCAGCAGCCAAGTAGGGACAGGGGGCAATGAGCAGTTCTTC. Amino acid sequence: CASSQVGTGGNEQFF.

In regard to this clonotype: Just one base apart from a much larger clone, this may be a read error. The chain links TRBV7-6 to TRBJ2-7, with 12 bases fitting TRBD1. The germline CDR1 and CDR2 sequences are SGHVS and FNYEAQ. This CDR3 has 15 amino acids. In DNA form, the CDR3 reads TGTGCCAGCAGCTTAGCCGGGACAGGGGGCGACGAGCAGTGCTTC. This encodes CASSLAGTGGDEQCF. The whole variable domain, filled in from reference TRBV7-6 and TRBJ2-7, reads GAGVSQSPRYKVTKRGQDVALRCDPISGHVSLYWYRQALGQGPEFLTYFNYEAQQDKSGLPNDRFSAERPEGSISTLTIQRTEQRDSAMYRCASSLAGTGGDEQCFGPGTRLTVT.

A note on this clonotype: With a much larger clone just one base away, this may be a read error. V is TRBV6-1 and J is TRBJ2-7, with D perhaps given as TRBD1 or TRBD2 (5 bases each). CDR3 length: 13 amino acids. Germline V lookup: CDR1 MNHNS, CDR2 SASEGT. CDR3 region: CAIMGESSCEQYF. The CDR3 DNA sequence: TGTGCCATCATGGGGGAAAGCTCCTGCGAGCAGTACTTC.

As concerns this clonotype: This may stem from a read error, because a much larger clone lies one nucleotide away. The chain recombines TRBV2 with TRBJ1-5; D not certain. Deletions cut 7 bases from V and 6 bases from J, with 22 bases between. The CDR3 is 16 residues long. Germline V gives CDR1 SNHLY, CDR2 FYNNEI. The CDR3 protein is CASNGWGTRPPQPQHF. In nucleotides, the CDR3 is TGTGCCAGCAATGGATGGGGAACCCGGCCCCCTCAGCCCCAGCATTTT.

The CDR3 is CASSGTSGTTDTQHF. The CDR3 DNA is TGTGCCAGTAGTGGGACTAGCGGGACCACAGATACGCAGCATTTT. The gene calls are TRBV19 and TRBJ2-3, with D possibly being TRBD1 (5 bases). The DNA end is more similar to TRBJ1-5, so the J call may be wrong. The germline CDR1 and CDR2 sequences are LNHDA and SQIVND (reference sequence). This CDR3 contains 15 residues.

This chain joins TRBV4-1 and TRBJ2-7; TRBD1 matches 9 bases. V dropped 0 bases and J dropped 10; count of bases not matched to a gene: 7. Looked up from germline, CDR1 is MGHRA and CDR2 is YSYEKL. The CDR3 is 14 residues long. The CDR3 coding sequence is TGCGCCAGCAGCCAAGAGCTCCCGGACAGGGGCCAGTACTTC. As protein: CASSQELPDRGQYF.

J is TRBJ1-4 and V is TRBV12-3 or TRBV12-4, with 9 bases matching TRBD1. The CDR3 is 14 residues long. The V and J ends lost 6 bases and 8 bases, in that order; junction bases with no gene match: 7. The CDR3 spells CASSQNRGREKLFF. The CDR3 DNA follows: TGTGCCAGCAGCCAGAACAGGGGGCGGGAAAAACTGTTTTTT.

The sample holds many counts of this clonotype. The chain couples TRBV15 to TRBJ2-3; TRBD1 matches at 11 bases. Germline assignment: CDR1 LNHNV and CDR2 YYDKDF (reference sequence). The CDR3 spans 15 residues. Trimming took 9 bases from V and 3 from J; bases not matched to a gene: 8. CDR3 protein: CATQAWDRGTDTQYF. In nucleotides, the CDR3 is TGTGCCACTCAGGCCTGGGACAGGGGGACAGATACGCAGTATTTT.

Points on this clonotype: The germline gene is not matched at one end of the junction; a read error may be the cause. V gene TRBV6-9 combines with J gene TRBJ1-5; unclear D gene. Germline CDR1 reads MNHGY; CDR2 reads SVAAGI. This CDR3 is built from 15 residues. The chain's CDR3 is CASSYGRYSNKPQHF. In DNA, the CDR3 is TGTGCCAGCAGTTACGGACGATATAGCAATAAGCCCCAGCATTTT.

This clonotype was observed a few times. The chain couples TRBV4-1 to TRBJ2-7; weak D call: TRBD2 (5 bases). Trimming stripped 2 bases from V and 3 bases from J, with 17 bases between. In germline, CDR1 is MGHRA, CDR2 YSYEKL. This CDR3 has 16 residues. CDR3 loop: CASSQIEGGFLYEQYF. The CDR3 nucleotides are TGCGCCAGCAGCCAAATCGAGGGCGGCTTCCTCTACGAGCAGTACTTC.

This clonotype was recorded only once. At one end the junction does not follow the germline gene, possibly because of a read error. This CDR3 reads CAISLGSNQPQHF. CDR3 nucleotides: TGTGCCATCAGCTTAGGTAGCAATCAGCCTCAGCATTTT. The gene calls are TRBV7-2 and TRBJ1-5; D call uncertain. CDR1 SGHTA and CDR2 FQGNSA come from the germline V gene. This CDR3 region has 13 residues.

The chain is built from TRBV3-1 and TRBJ2-2; TRBD2 matches 9 bases. Unmatched junction bases numbered 3, after V lost 4 bases and J lost 0 bases. Germline CDR1 LGHDT, CDR2 YNNKEL (reference sequence). This CDR3 spans 16 amino acids. CDR3 in amino acids: CASSRGLATNTGELFF. The DNA of the CDR3 is TGTGCCAGCAGCCGTGGACTAGCGACGAACACCGGGGAGCTGTTTTTT. The full variable domain, in which reference TRBV3-1 and TRBJ2-2 provide the parts outside the CDR3, is DTAVSQTPKYLVTQMGNDKSIKCEQNLGHDTMYWYKQDSKKFLKIMFSYNNKELIINETVPNRFSPKSPDKAHLNLHINSLELGDSAVYFCASSRGLATNTGELFFGEGSRLTVL.

At least ten counts were recorded for this clonotype. The chain links TRBV28 to TRBJ2-7; maybe TRBD2 (7 bases). The CDR3 has 13 residues. The ends were cut back, 10 bases at V and 6 bases at J, with 19 bases in the middle. CDR1 and CDR2 from the germline V gene are MDHEN and SYDVKM. CDR3 sequence (DNA): TGTGCCATCCGTTCGGGGGGCCTCGGCGAGCAGTACTTC. It is translated as CAIRSGGLGEQYF.

About this clonotype itself: The germline gene is not matched at one end of the junction; a read error may be the cause. This chain joins TRBV6-6 and TRBJ2-5; D not certain. CDR1 is MNHNY and CDR2 is SVGAGI in the germline V gene (reference sequence). The CDR3 sequence is 16 residues long. The CDR3 DNA is TGTGCCAGCAGTCACTCTGGCGTTCTGGGGCAAGAGACCCAGTACTTC. Amino acids: CASSHSGVLGQETQYF.

Only a few counts were recorded for this clonotype. This rearrangement joins TRBV19 to TRBJ2-7; the D is unclear. The CDR3 runs to 16 residues. The V gene lost 1 base and the J gene lost 6 bases, with 19 bases spanning the gap. CDR1 and CDR2 (germline): LNHDA, SQIVND (reference sequence). Here the CDR3 DNA reads TGTGCCAGTAGTATAGCCATTTGGCAGGACCTGCGCGAGCAGTACTTC. Protein: CASSIAIWQDLREQYF.

The sample holds many counts of this clonotype. The chain employs TRBV27 and TRBJ1-6, with TRBD1 as a possible D gene (6 bases). Deletions cut 3 bases from V and 14 bases from J, with 17 bases between. Germline V gene sequence: CDR1 MNHEY, CDR2 SMNVEV (reference sequence). This CDR3 is 14 amino acids long. CDR3 nucleotides: TGTGCCAGCAGTTTCGGCAGGGGAGGTTTGTCCCTCCACTTT. Its protein is CASSFGRGGLSLHF.